The 27 T cell receptor beta chains below were found in one sample sequenced in a study of blood T cell repertoires in COVID-19. Some clones are missing from TCRdb's copy, which holds only in-frame ones; the method was immunoSEQ multiplex PCR. The data contain under 95,000 clones, approximately 80% of them singletons. The source material was peripheral blood. These TCRs come from a woman of 80 years or more with active or convalescent COVID-19.

V gene TRBV18 combines with J gene TRBJ1-2, with a possible D match to TRBD1 (6 bases). The germline gives CDR1 KGHSH, CDR2 LQKENI. CDR3 length: 16 residues. The V end was cut by 4 bases, the J end by 2 bases, with 17 bases between. The DNA for the CDR3 is TGTGCCAGCTCACTTTCCCGGGACACGGTCAACTATGGCTACACCTTC. Translating gives CASSLSRDTVNYGYTF.

The rearrangement uses TRBV7-2 and TRBJ2-1; 11 bases are a match to TRBD2. With 3 bases clipped from V and 7 bases from J, the junction kept 8 bases outside the gene matches. Germline V CDR1 and CDR2: SGHTA, FQGNSA. This CDR3 comprises 16 residues. The CDR3 protein is CASSFASGGPRNEQFF. CDR3 coding DNA: TGTGCCAGCAGCTTCGCTAGCGGGGGGCCCCGGAATGAGCAGTTCTTC.

The chain links TRBV12-3 or TRBV12-4 to TRBJ2-7; weak D call: TRBD2 (6 bases). The length of the CDR3 is 13 residues. Between the trimmed V and J ends, which lost 7 bases and 3 bases, there was a span of 13 bases. Here the CDR3 reads CASTKTSNYEQYF. The DNA of the CDR3 is TGTGCCAGCACCAAGACTAGTAACTACGAGCAGTACTTC.

This chain's CDR3 is CSARDTYEQYF. In DNA, the CDR3 is TGCAGTGCTAGAGATACCTACGAGCAGTACTTC. The V and J genes are TRBV20-1 and TRBJ2-7, with D uncertain. The V and J ends lost 0 bases and 2 bases respectively, with 2 bases between them. The germline V gene encodes CDR1 DFQATT and CDR2 SNEGSKA (reference sequence). This CDR3 comprises 11 residues.

The chain links TRBV7-8 to TRBJ1-1, with 11 bases that match TRBD1. Looked up from germline, CDR1 is SGHVS and CDR2 is FQNEAQ. The CDR3 covers 14 residues. The V and J ends lost 5 bases and 5 bases, in that order; junction bases with no gene match: 4. The CDR3 DNA reads TGTGCCAGCAGCATCGGACAGGGGGCTACTGAAGCTTTCTTT. Protein sequence: CASSIGQGATEAFF. Drawing the rest from reference TRBV7-8 and TRBJ1-1, the complete variable domain is GAGVSQSPRYKVAKRGQDVALRCDPISGHVSLFWYQQALGQGPEFLTYFQNEAQLDKSGLPSDRFFAERPEGSVSTLKIQRTQQEDSAVYLCASSIGQGATEAFFGQGTRLTVV.

This clone was found once. The V and J genes are TRBV15 and TRBJ2-3; unclear D gene. CDR1 LNHNV and CDR2 YYDKDF come from the germline V gene (reference sequence). The CDR3 is made up of 16 amino acids. The V end was cut by 2 bases, the J end by 2 bases, with 14 bases between. CDR3 sequence (DNA): TGTGCCACCAGCAGAATAGATACTTTACCCACAGATACGCAGTATTTT. Translation: CATSRIDTLPTDTQYF.

The CDR3 loop is CASSDRDRGRYGYTF. CDR3 DNA sequence: TGTGCCAGCAGTGACCGGGACAGGGGACGCTATGGCTACACCTTC. The rearrangement joins TRBV6-1 to TRBJ1-2, with 10 bases that match TRBD1. The CDR3 extends over 15 amino acids. Germline CDR1 reads MNHNS; CDR2 reads SASEGT. V trimming: 3 bases; J trimming: 4 bases; junction bases outside the gene matches: 5.

The rearrangement uses TRBV7-2 and TRBJ1-5, with TRBD1 identical over 10 bases. The junction had 5 bases not matched to a gene; V was cut back by 1 base and J by 2 bases. CDR3 length equals 17 residues. The germline V gene has CDR1 SGHTA and CDR2 FQGNSA. Here the CDR3 DNA reads TGTGCCAGCAGCTTAGAGGGACAGGGGAGTGGCAATCAGCCCCAGCATTTT. It codes for CASSLEGQGSGNQPQHF.

The V gene is TRBV6-2 or TRBV6-3, the J gene TRBJ2-5; D is uncertain. This CDR3 has 11 residues. Per germline, CDR1 MNHEY and CDR2 SVGEGT. Between the trimmed V and J ends, which lost 2 bases and 5 bases, there was a span of 3 bases. CDR3 amino acids: CASSYPETQYF. The CDR3, as DNA: TGTGCCAGCAGTTACCCTGAGACCCAGTACTTC.

The chain joins TRBV25-1 to TRBJ1-1; 9 nucleotides align to TRBD1. This CDR3 spans 16 amino acids. The ends lost 4 bases at V and 6 bases at J; junction bases unmatched: 12. CDR1 and CDR2 from the germline V gene are MGHDK and SYGVNS. The CDR3 sequence is CASSVSPGQGRSEAFF. The DNA of the CDR3 is TGTGCCAGCAGTGTGTCGCCGGGACAGGGAAGGTCTGAAGCTTTCTTT.

The chain links TRBV5-4 to TRBJ2-3; TRBD2 matches 9 bases. Germline trimming cut 7 bases from V and 3 bases from J; bases unmatched to any gene: 12. CDR1 SGHNT and CDR2 YYREEE come from the germline V gene (reference sequence). The CDR3 contains 16 residues. The CDR3 nucleotides read TGTGCCAGCGGCCAGGGGTTGCGGGAGGGAACAGATACGCAGTATTTT. Translated, it gives CASGQGLREGTDTQYF.

V gene TRBV28 combines with J gene TRBJ2-1; 10 bases are shared with TRBD1. Germline trimming cut 2 bases from V and 5 bases from J; bases unmatched to any gene: 6. The CDR3 extends over 16 amino acids. Germline V gives CDR1 MDHEN, CDR2 SYDVKM. This CDR3 is CASSLAGQGHHNEQFF. CDR3 DNA: TGTGCCAGCAGTTTAGCGGGACAGGGGCACCACAATGAGCAGTTCTTC.

This chain joins TRBV2 and TRBJ2-5; D possibly corresponds to TRBD1 (6 bases). The CDR3 sequence is 14 residues long. CDR1 is SNHLY, CDR2 FYNNEI, per germline. Trimming shortened V by 7 bases and J by 5 bases, and 17 bases separated the two germline ends. Here the CDR3 reads CASKEGGHAETQYF. DNA of the CDR3: TGTGCCAGCAAAGAAGGGGGACATGCTGAGACCCAGTACTTC.

The table lists this clone with a few counts. The chain joins TRBV6-5 to TRBJ1-6; tentative D call: TRBD1 (5 bases). Germline CDR1 MNHEY, CDR2 SVGAGI. This CDR3 spans 15 amino acids. The germline V and J ends were trimmed by 6 bases and 5 bases, with 14 bases remaining between them. Here the CDR3 DNA reads TGTGCCAGCAGGCTGGGGGGATGGGATAATTCACCCCTCCACTTT. It encodes CASRLGGWDNSPLHF.

This chain uses TRBV18 with TRBJ2-5; D unclear. CDR3 length: 14 residues. Trimming cost V 2 bases and J 2 bases, with 9 bases left between them. CDR1 and CDR2 from the germline V gene are KGHSH and LQKENI. The CDR3 bases are TGTGCCAGCTCACCATCGGGTATTCAAGAGACCCAGTACTTC. Translating gives CASSPSGIQETQYF.

The CDR3: CASSQGRTGWTEAFF. The CDR3 nucleotides read TGTGCCAGCAGCCAGGGTCGGACAGGGTGGACTGAAGCTTTCTTT. The chain combines TRBV3-1 (or the pseudogene TRBV3-2) with TRBJ1-1, with TRBD1 identical over 8 bases. CDR3 size: 15 residues. Trimming removed 3 bases from V and 5 bases from J; junction bases left unmatched: 8. Germline V gene lookup returns CDR1 LGHDT and CDR2 YNNKEL (reference sequence).

The chain links TRBV29-1 to TRBJ2-1; possibly TRBD1 or TRBD2 for D (5 bases each). V shed 7 bases and J shed 4 bases, with 14 bases lying between them. Germline-derived CDR1 and CDR2 are SQVTM and ANQGSEA. This CDR3 is 13 amino acids long. The CDR3 region is CSGGSGLYNEQFF. Written as DNA, the CDR3 is TGCAGCGGGGGGTCTGGGCTATACAATGAGCAGTTCTTC.

The chain carries TRBV6-5 and TRBJ1-2; tentative D call: TRBD1 (6 bases). The ends were cut back, 2 bases at V and 4 bases at J, with 11 bases in the middle. CDR1 is MNHEY and CDR2 is SVGAGI in the germline V gene. The CDR3 runs 14 residues. The CDR3: CASSYQGSGYGYTF. The CDR3 DNA reads as TGTGCCAGCAGTTACCAGGGGTCGGGCTATGGCTACACCTTC.

This clone was recorded once. This chain's CDR3 is CASSRDRGLDTEAFF. Written as DNA, the CDR3 is TGTGCCAGCAGCCGGGACAGGGGTTTGGACACTGAAGCTTTCTTT. V and J are TRBV7-6 and TRBJ1-1; TRBD1 aligns across 10 bases. Germline V CDR1 and CDR2: SGHVS, FNYEAQ. V shed 5 bases and J 3 bases; nucleotides not matched to a gene: 6. This CDR3 is built from 15 residues. The variable domain in full, completed from reference TRBV7-6 and TRBJ1-1, reads GAGVSQSPRYKVTKRGQDVALRCDPISGHVSLYWYRQALGQGPEFLTYFNYEAQQDKSGLPNDRFSAERPEGSISTLTIQRTEQRDSAMYRCASSRDRGLDTEAFFGQGTRLTVV.

The CDR3 DNA sequence: TGTGCCAGCTCCCCGGACAGGACCAGACTCAACACAGATACGCAGTATTTT. Translated, it gives CASSPDRTRLNTDTQYF. The rearrangement links TRBV18 to TRBJ2-3; 7 positions agree with TRBD1. The CDR3 consists of 17 residues. V trimming: 6 bases; J trimming: 2 bases; junction bases outside the gene matches: 14. Looked up from germline, CDR1 is KGHSH and CDR2 is LQKENI. The variable domain in full, completed from reference TRBV18 and TRBJ2-3, reads NAGVMQNPRHLVRRRGQEARLRCSPMKGHSHVYWYRQLPEEGLKFMVYLQKENIIDESGMPKERFSAEFPKEGPSILRIQQVVRGDSAAYFCASSPDRTRLNTDTQYFGPGTRLTVL.

The gene calls are TRBV23-1 and TRBJ1-3, with no clear D. TRBV23-1 falls under the ORF class, with uncertain function. This CDR3 contains 11 residues. As DNA, the CDR3 is TGCGCTGGCACAGAAGGAAACACCATATATTTT. Residues: CAGTEGNTIYF.

The J gene is TRBJ1-5, the V gene TRBV6-2 or TRBV6-3; tentative D call: TRBD1 (6 bases). The CDR3 spans 16 residues. Germline V gene lookup returns CDR1 MNHEY and CDR2 SVGEGT. V shed 2 bases and J shed 5 bases, with 16 bases lying between them. CDR3 nucleotide sequence: TGTGCCAGCAGTTACCCACCATGGGGGGGCTATCAGCCCCAGCATTTT. It encodes CASSYPPWGGYQPQHF.

This chain uses TRBV7-8 with TRBJ1-6; D perhaps matches TRBD1 (6 bases). The CDR3 sequence is 16 residues long. V lost 5 bases and J lost 9, with 20 bases in between. Germline V lookup: CDR1 SGHVS, CDR2 FQNEAQ. CDR3 DNA sequence: TGTGCCAGCAGCAGCCCGAGAGGACAGTGGACTTCACCCCTCCACTTT. It specifies CASSSPRGQWTSPLHF. Based on the CDR3 plus reference TRBV7-8 and TRBJ1-6, the full variable domain is GAGVSQSPRYKVAKRGQDVALRCDPISGHVSLFWYQQALGQGPEFLTYFQNEAQLDKSGLPSDRFFAERPEGSVSTLKIQRTQQEDSAVYLCASSSPRGQWTSPLHFGNGTRLTVT.

The gene calls are TRBV5-4 and TRBJ2-7, with 10 bases that match TRBD2. Trimming cost V 2 bases and J 5 bases; bases outside gene matches: 16. The CDR3 consists of 18 residues. CDR1 SGHNT and CDR2 YYREEE come from the germline V gene (reference sequence). The chain's CDR3 is CASSFRGVASGRSHEQYF. CDR3 DNA sequence: TGTGCCAGCAGCTTCAGAGGGGTGGCTAGCGGGAGATCGCACGAGCAGTACTTC.

The chain joins TRBV27 to TRBJ2-5, with a weak D call TRBD2 (7 bases). The CDR3 has 15 residues. From germline, CDR1 is MNHEY and CDR2 SMNVEV (reference sequence). The V end lost 6 bases, the J end lost 5 bases, and 19 bases lay between the germline ends. CDR3 DNA sequence: TGTGCCAGCAGCCCACTTACGGGGGGCGATGAGACCCAGTACTTC. Translation: CASSPLTGGDETQYF.

V gene TRBV6-1 combines with J gene TRBJ2-2; D is perhaps TRBD2 (5 bases). V was shortened by 2 bases and J by 7 bases, with 8 bases between the two germline ends. The CDR3 is 13 residues long. The germline CDR1 and CDR2 sequences are MNHNS and SASEGT. CDR3 sequence: CASSESGYGELFF. The DNA of the CDR3 is TGTGCCAGCAGTGAATCGGGATACGGGGAGCTGTTTTTT.

The J gene is TRBJ2-3, the V gene TRBV4-3, with TRBD1 as a possible D gene (5 bases). Germline-derived CDR1 and CDR2 are LGHNA and YSLEER. V lost 0 bases, J lost 2 bases, and 15 bases lay in between. This CDR3 region has 17 residues. The CDR3 sequence is CASSQDLQGPNTDTQYF. CDR3 DNA sequence: TGCGCCAGCAGCCAAGATCTGCAGGGCCCCAACACAGATACGCAGTATTTT.